These T cell receptor beta chains were read from a single sample in a study of T-cell memory formation after mild COVID-19. MiXCR, run by TCRdb on the 5' RACE reads, gives a single entry per CDR3 protein. Altogether around 220,000 distinct CDR3 sequences are present, roughly 15% being singletons, with the ten largest covering approximately 3.6%. Sequencing was performed on PBMCs or a T cell subset sorted from them (not recorded which). The source of these receptors is a man aged 18 to 29 who had mild COVID-19 (a few samples of this study predate the infection). Cell type and time point are not known. Each CDR3 is given without its conserved first and last residue.

v_call	j_call	cdr3_aa
TRBV7-2	TRBJ2-4	ASSFGGSNIQY
TRBV7-6	TRBJ2-1	ASSSPTSPPGQF
TRBV7-7	TRBJ2-1	ASSSTGTGNEQF
TRBV5-1	TRBJ2-5	ASTPGLAGGHLRETQY
TRBV2	TRBJ2-7	ASSVPGVIYEQY
TRBV6-2/TRBV6-3	TRBJ2-3	ASSKQPQLAGETDTQY
TRBV5-6	TRBJ2-5	ASSLYGGRGSPETQY
TRBV20-1	TRBJ1-2	SARPRQGAGYGYT
TRBV5-1	TRBJ2-1	ASSVGTRGGDEQF
TRBV20-1	TRBJ2-5	SARAWGLQETQY
TRBV7-2	TRBJ1-2	ASNRDVRGYGYT
TRBV7-2	TRBJ2-4	ASSGQGADIQY
TRBV4-3	TRBJ2-7	ASSPQGGSGEQY
TRBV4-3	TRBJ2-2	ASSQDTAWEPGELF
TRBV9	TRBJ2-4	ASSVSDRVDIQY
TRBV5-1	TRBJ2-4	ASSLEAAEGNIQY
TRBV5-1	TRBJ2-1	ASSGVVSYNEQF
TRBV11-2	TRBJ2-7	ASAWRSSYEQY
TRBV6-2/TRBV6-3	TRBJ2-5	ASSATWEGTQY